This T cell receptor beta chain was obtained from a study of blood T cells in healthy people across ages (dated by TCRdb to between 2014 and 2017). Regarding the study in general: In model experiments, roughly one uniquely barcoded TCR beta cDNA molecule per two T cells was captured by template switching. The study measured age-related changes in TCR beta repertoire diversity using deep sequencing normalized with unique cDNA molecular identifiers. Four age groups were formed from the donors: young (average approximately 16 years), middle-aged (approximately 40), aged (approximately 60) and long-lived (82). To avoid experimental bias, donors of different ages were distributed randomly across sequencing lanes. Using the same blood draw, the study looked at two additional independent replicas of 1 million unique cDNA reads for two donors, one aged 18 to 30 and the other aged 80 or older. The research as a whole found: Donor CMV infection status was unknown, potentially confounding age-related changes in expanded clonotypes. Compared with the aged group, more naive CD4+ T cells, fewer expanded clones and increased TCR diversity were shown by the long-lived group, suggesting age selection. Total diversity estimates from one million sequenced T cells were considered lower bounds and underestimates. Observed TCR beta diversity correlated strongly with the percentage of naive T cells measured by flow cytometry. Bulk unsorted PBMC profiling prevented conclusive comparison of naive and antigen-experienced compartments. Observed TCR beta diversity per million T cells fell roughly linearly with age, and a significant reduction was already apparent by age around 36.

The receptor library was made with 5' RACE. The instrument was an Illumina HiSeq 2500. A second PCR of roughly 6 to 11 cycles was run with a J-beta primer mix and a sample-barcoded 5' primer. A template-switch 5' adaptor carrying 12 random nucleotides introduced a unique molecular identifier onto each TCR beta cDNA molecule. At least 2.5 million CDR3-containing paired-end reads were obtained from each sample. The Mint cDNA synthesis kit, primed by a TRBC-specific oligonucleotide, was used to synthesize first-strand cDNA from all RNA. Following uracil-DNA glycosylase treatment, all cDNA underwent a first 18-cycle PCR with the universal primers M1SS and BC2_uni_R. As for the authors' bioinformatics: For normalization, 1 million high-quality reads were randomly selected from each sample, with every read carrying a distinct molecular identifier. Instead of being binned into consensus sequences, reads with shared molecular identifiers were discarded. CDR3 identification, clonotype clustering and error correction used MiTCR with a Q25 quality threshold and the strictest error-elimination algorithm. Lower-bound total TCR beta diversity was estimated with a nonparametric unseen species model using Euler transformation. TCRdb passed the public sequencing reads through fastp at Q25 and MiXCR, retaining productive beta sequences. Under each unique CDR3 protein, matching rows form one entry showing the most common genes and DNA. What appears here as the V and J calls and clone size reflects TCRdb's work, not the paper's. This sample is represented by around 690,000 distinct CDR3 sequences; about 54% of them were singletons. Of the sample, over 30% falls within the top ten clones.

The donors were some 36 Caucasian individuals from Russia, aged roughly 6 to 95 years, who were systemically healthy. Around 10 milliliters of peripheral blood were drawn from each donor into EDTA-treated Vacutainer tubes. Ficoll-Paque density-gradient centrifugation was used to isolate PBMCs, with at least 6.5 million obtained per sample. Trizol reagent was used to extract total RNA from PBMCs, with at least 5 micrograms per sample. For every donor, an aliquot of PBMCs went through flow cytometry to measure the percentages of naive CD45RAhigh/CD27high T cells. In the case of this clonotype: No antigen is known for it. Base qualities are not provided; no much larger clone lies one nucleotide away.

This TCR derives from a man in his 60s in good health. Sequences were obtained from blood.

CDR3 reads: CASSQMGEQFF. The DNA reads as follows: TGTGCCAGCAGCCAAATGGGAGAGCAGTTCTTC. The chain is assembled from TRBV3-1 and TRBJ2-1, with the identity of the D gene unclear. Trimming at the junction amounts to 2 bases on V and 10 bases on J, and the germline ends lie 6 bases apart. The CDR3 covers 11 residues, taking in both the cysteine and the phenylalanine. The retained sequence is limited to the CDR3, 33 bases, with the frame set at the first base. CDR1 and CDR2 are drawn from the germline V gene (reference sequence): LGHDT, YNNKEL.